This T cell receptor (beta chain) was documented in a study of T cells in Graves' hyperthyroidism and ophthalmopathy. The table lists this clonotype with many counts. Amplification of TCR beta CDR3 regions used RNA as the template. An initial round of RT-PCR targeting the TCR CDR3 relied on the HTBI primer set. Each CDR3 protein gets one entry after TCRdb re-called the multiplex PCR reads with MiXCR. Altogether roughly 290,000 distinct CDR3 sequences are present, 10% to 15% being singletons, with the ten largest covering roughly 8.5%. Germline V gives CDR1 GTSNPN, CDR2 SVGIG (reference sequence). This CDR3 is 11 amino acids long. The V gene lost 5 bases and the J gene lost 4 bases, with 6 bases spanning the gap.

The sequence was collected from a woman aged 25 to 45 with Graves' hyperthyroidism that later progressed to Graves' ophthalmopathy. The chain employs TRBV30 and TRBJ1-3; D remains ambiguous. Sequences were obtained from blood. Written as DNA, the CDR3 is TGTGCCTGGTCGGAAGGAAACACCATATATTTT. Amino acid sequence: CAWSEGNTIYF.